This T cell receptor (beta chain) was profiled in a study of technical replicates of blood from a few donors. The repertoire was sequenced with immunoSEQ multiplex PCR; TCRdb's copy has only in-frame clones and lacks some. The sample includes around 67,000 clones, over 85% of them seen just once. The TCR originated in a human donor in good health. Source material: T cells isolated from PBMCs.

In DNA, the CDR3 is TGTGCCAGCAGCTTCCTGACTAGAGCCGACGGGGAGCTGTTTTTT. This translates into CASSFLTRADGELFF. The chain joins TRBV7-2 to TRBJ2-2; tentative D call: TRBD2 (6 bases). CDR3 length: 15 residues. CDR1 is SGHTA and CDR2 is FQGNSA in the germline V gene. The germline V and J ends were trimmed by 3 bases and 7 bases, with 15 bases remaining between them.